These 22 T cell receptor beta chains came from one sample sequenced in a study of radiation and T cells in renal cell carcinoma (dated by TCRdb to the early 2020s). Libraries came from the immunoSEQ multiplex PCR assay. The table was pulled from immuneACCESS by TCRdb, which kept in-frame rearrangements only. Such tables lose some clones; where checked, under half of the loss comes from unresolved V genes, and the rest has no known cause. This sample has about 15,000 clones in its table, and approximately 53% of those were observed once. The leading ten clones occupy approximately 11% of the sample. The sample's time point label is to be understood as: tumor resected at nephrectomy. The label giving this sample's treatment or condition can be read as: treatment-naive control, cytoreductive nephrectomy. This sample comprised tumor tissue, obtained from a patient whose treatment was nephrectomy without radiotherapy. The source is a man aged 45-65 years with renal cell carcinoma.

By share, this clone ranks as medium-sized (0.01 to 0.1%). J is TRBJ1-1 and V is TRBV30, with D unclear. The CDR3 length is 13 residues. Germline lookup yields CDR1 GTSNPN and CDR2 SVGIG (reference sequence). Trimming removed 2 bases at V and 4 bases at J, with 11 bases between. CDR3 region: CAWSFDGGTEAFF. The DNA for the CDR3 is TGTGCCTGGAGTTTCGACGGAGGCACTGAAGCTTTCTTT.

This clone was seen a single time. CDR3 sequence: CASSDRQGAPSDEQYF. The CDR3 coding sequence is TGTGCCAGCAGTGACCGACAGGGGGCCCCCTCGGACGAGCAGTACTTC. The V call is TRBV6-1, the J call TRBJ2-7; 10 nucleotides align to TRBD1. The V segment lost 3 bases and the J segment 5 bases; nucleotides outside the gene matches: 10. The CDR3 runs 16 residues. Germline loops: CDR1 MNHNS, CDR2 SASEGT.

In this sample, this clone turned up a few times. The chain joins TRBV28 to TRBJ1-3; TRBD1 matches at 9 bases. Germline V gene lookup returns CDR1 MDHEN and CDR2 SYDVKM. The CDR3 runs 16 residues. Germline trimming cut 5 bases from V and 9 bases from J; bases unmatched to any gene: 14. CDR3 bases: TGTGCCAGCAGTGACGCTTGGGACAGGGTGGATCGCACCATATATTTT. It codes for CASSDAWDRVDRTIYF.

This chain links TRBV29-1 with TRBJ2-2, with TRBD2 matching 12 bases. J was trimmed by 0 bases and V by 5 bases; bases with no gene match: 7. The CDR3 consists of 17 residues. Germline CDR1 and CDR2: SQVTM and ANQGSEA. The CDR3 loop is CSVSPGLAGSNTGELFF. DNA for the CDR3: TGCAGCGTTTCACCGGGACTAGCGGGTTCGAACACCGGGGAGCTGTTTTTT.

The CDR3 DNA is TGCAGCGTTGAGGGTTCTCCTGGGGCCAACGTCCTGACTTTC. Its protein product is CSVEGSPGANVLTF. V gene TRBV29-1 combines with J gene TRBJ2-6; D is unclear. The CDR3 sequence is 14 residues long. Trimming removed 3 bases from V and 2 bases from J, with 8 bases in between. CDR1 and CDR2 from the germline V gene are SQVTM and ANQGSEA.

This clone was seen only a few times. Other DNA sequences in this sample translate to the same CDR3. The chain combines TRBV9 with TRBJ1-6; 10 bases line up with TRBD1. The CDR3 loop spans 15 amino acids. Per the germline V gene, CDR1 is SGDLS and CDR2 is YYNGEE. Germline trimming cut 4 bases from V and 10 bases from J; bases unmatched to any gene: 8. As DNA, the CDR3 is TGTGCCAGCAGCTCATCCGGGACAGGGGAGTCACCCCTCCACTTT. This translates into CASSSSGTGESPLHF.

This clone appeared many times. CDR3 sequence: CASTADRVGEKLFF. The CDR3 nucleotides read TGTGCCAGCACCGCGGACAGGGTTGGTGAAAAACTGTTTTTT. V and J are TRBV2 and TRBJ1-4; 8 bases agree with TRBD1. The CDR3 extends over 14 amino acids. The germline CDR1 and CDR2 sequences are SNHLY and FYNNEI. J was trimmed by 7 bases and V by 7 bases; bases with no gene match: 8.

Only one count was recorded for this clone. V usage is TRBV6-6 and J usage is TRBJ2-3; no clear D. V was trimmed by 4 bases and J by 4 bases, leaving 9 bases between them. Germline CDR1 is MNHNY and CDR2 is SVGAGI (reference sequence). There are 13 residues in the CDR3. The CDR3 bases are TGTGCCAGCAGTTTTTCAGCAGCAGATACGCAGTATTTT. Translating gives CASSFSAADTQYF.

V and J are TRBV11-1 and TRBJ2-7; tentatively, D is TRBD1 (5 bases). Looked up from germline, CDR1 is SGHAT and CDR2 is FQDESV (reference sequence). V was shortened by 2 bases and J by 0 bases, with 11 bases between the two germline ends. The CDR3 is made up of 15 amino acids. CDR3 region: CASSLKQASSYEQYF. The CDR3 DNA reads as TGTGCCAGCAGCTTAAAACAGGCAAGCTCCTACGAGCAGTACTTC.

V and J are TRBV5-1 and TRBJ2-2, with D perhaps being TRBD1 or TRBD2 (5 bases each). The V end was cut by 0 bases, the J end by 6 bases, with 9 bases between. The CDR3 extends over 14 amino acids. CDR1 is SGHRS and CDR2 is YFSETQ in the germline V gene. CDR3 coding DNA: TGCGCCAGCAGCTTGGTTCAGGGAGCCGGGGAGCTGTTTTTT. Translating gives CASSLVQGAGELFF.

The chain combines TRBV6-6 with TRBJ2-3; TRBD2 might be the D (6 bases). This CDR3 has 14 residues. The germline V gene encodes CDR1 MNHNY and CDR2 SVGAGI (reference sequence). V shed 7 bases and J shed 0 bases, with 11 bases lying between them. CDR3 amino acids: CASTIRGSTDTQYF. For the CDR3, the DNA is TGTGCCAGCACTATACGGGGGAGCACAGATACGCAGTATTTT.

This clone is termed medium-sized. The chain is built from TRBV2 and TRBJ2-7, with TRBD1 matching 7 bases. Trimming at V came to 6 bases and at J to 0 bases, leaving 8 bases not matched to a gene. The CDR3 totals 15 residues. CDR1 SNHLY and CDR2 FYNNEI come from the germline V gene. CDR3 sequence reads: CASSKTTGASYEQYF. CDR3 nucleotides: TGTGCCAGCAGCAAAACCACAGGGGCCTCCTACGAGCAGTACTTC. The full variable domain, in which reference TRBV2 and TRBJ2-7 provide the parts outside the CDR3, is EPEVTQTPSHQVTQMGQEVILRCVPISNHLYFYWYRQILGQKVEFLVSFYNNEISEKSEIFDDQFSVERPDGSNFTLKIRSTKLEDSAMYFCASSKTTGASYEQYFGPGTRLTVT.

The gene calls are TRBV27 and TRBJ2-5; D unclear. Trimming pared 2 bases from V and 2 bases from J, leaving 12 bases between. Germline-derived CDR1 and CDR2 are MNHEY and SMNVEV (reference sequence). CDR3 length: 15 residues. CDR3 residues: CASSLRGTEQETQYF. CDR3 DNA sequence: TGTGCCAGCAGTTTAAGAGGTACCGAACAAGAGACCCAGTACTTC.

The V call is TRBV5-1, the J call TRBJ1-1; TRBD1 matches 7 bases. This CDR3 has 14 residues. J gave up 5 bases and V 5 bases, and 9 bases lay outside the gene matches. Germline loops: CDR1 SGHRS, CDR2 YFSETQ. CDR3 nucleotides: TGCGCCAGCAGTCCTACAGGGGCCCGAACTGAAGCTTTCTTT. Amino acids: CASSPTGARTEAFF.

The rearrangement links TRBV11-3 to TRBJ2-1; 7 nucleotides line up with TRBD2. With 1 base clipped from V and 2 bases from J, the junction kept 5 bases outside the gene matches. Looked up from germline, CDR1 is SGHNT and CDR2 is YENEEA. This CDR3 spans 16 amino acids. The CDR3 DNA follows: TGTGCCAGCAGCTTAGTTGCGGGAGCGGCCTACAATGAGCAGTTCTTC. Amino acid sequence: CASSLVAGAAYNEQFF.

The chain has TRBV4-1 and TRBJ2-3, with a tentative D call TRBD1 (5 bases). With 4 bases removed from V and 0 bases from J, the gap between germline ends came to 14 bases. The CDR3 is made up of 16 amino acids. Germline CDR1 and CDR2: MGHRA and YSYEKL. The CDR3 protein is CASSPIRGLSTDTQYF. The CDR3, as DNA: TGCGCCAGCAGCCCGATAAGGGGCCTGAGCACAGATACGCAGTATTTT.

The chain combines TRBV7-9 with TRBJ2-1; possible D gene TRBD2, 5 bases. Trimming cost V 1 base and J 3 bases, with 7 bases left between them. Looked up from germline, CDR1 is SEHNR and CDR2 is FQNEAQ (reference sequence). The CDR3 runs 14 residues. CDR3 loop: CASSLDGLYNEQFF. CDR3 DNA: TGTGCCAGCAGCTTAGATGGACTCTACAATGAGCAGTTCTTC.

This rearrangement joins TRBV6-5 to TRBJ2-7; D could derive from TRBD1 or TRBD2 (5 bases each). The germline gives CDR1 MNHEY, CDR2 SVGAGI. V was trimmed by 2 bases and J by 4 bases, leaving 12 bases between them. The CDR3 runs 14 residues. The CDR3 is CASSYAGTEYEQYF. The CDR3 DNA reads as TGTGCCAGCAGTTACGCCGGGACGGAGTACGAGCAGTACTTC.

The genes are TRBV30 and TRBJ2-7; no clear D gene. The germline V gene encodes CDR1 GTSNPN and CDR2 SVGIG (reference sequence). This CDR3 has 14 residues. Trimming took 5 bases from V and 0 from J, leaving 14 bases between them. CDR3 amino acids: CAWDPEGSSYEQYF. The CDR3 coding sequence is TGTGCCTGGGACCCCGAAGGCAGCTCCTACGAGCAGTACTTC.

V usage is TRBV10-3 and J usage is TRBJ2-1; 11 bases line up with TRBD2. Unmatched junction bases numbered 9, after V lost 5 bases and J lost 9 bases. There are 15 residues in the CDR3. The germline V gene encodes CDR1 ENHRY and CDR2 SYGVKD. CDR3 loop: CAISPNSGGAREQFF. In nucleotides, the CDR3 is TGTGCCATCAGTCCTAATAGCGGGGGGGCCCGTGAGCAGTTCTTC.

This rearrangement joins TRBV27 to TRBJ2-7; D unclear. V lost 2 bases to trimming and J lost 7 bases, with 12 bases between them. Germline V gene lookup returns CDR1 MNHEY and CDR2 SMNVEV (reference sequence). This CDR3 has 13 residues. Here the CDR3 reads CASSLRRLGEQYF. The DNA for the CDR3 is TGTGCCAGCAGTTTAAGGAGACTGGGAGAGCAGTACTTC.

The table lists this clone with many counts. The chain joins TRBV4-1 to TRBJ2-1, with D tentatively TRBD1 or TRBD2 (5 bases each). Germline V CDR1 and CDR2: MGHRA, YSYEKL. V was cut by 4 bases and J by 6 bases, with 13 bases left in between. CDR3 length: 14 amino acids. CDR3 region: CASSRTGTTNEQFF. CDR3 nucleotide sequence: TGCGCCAGCAGCCGGACCGGGACCACCAATGAGCAGTTCTTC.